These 8 T cell receptor beta chains came from one sample sequenced in a study of blood T cell repertoires in COVID-19. Profiling relied on immunoSEQ multiplex PCR, and the TCRdb table lists in-frame clones only, not all of them. The sample holds over 75,000 clones, 70% to 85% seen once. Material for sequencing was peripheral blood. The receptors originated from a man between 65 and 79 years old with acute or convalescent COVID-19.

This chain links TRBV19 with TRBJ2-1; 8 nucleotides align to TRBD1. V was pared by 5 bases and J by 8 bases, with 14 bases of the junction left unmatched. Germline V gene lookup returns CDR1 LNHDA and CDR2 SQIVND (reference sequence). The CDR3 contains 16 residues. The CDR3 region has the DNA TGTGCCAGTAGTCCAGCCCGACAGGGGCTGGATTATGAGCAGTTCTTC. Protein: CASSPARQGLDYEQFF. The variable domain in full, with the rest retrieved from reference TRBV19 and TRBJ2-1, is DGGITQSPKYLFRKEGQNVTLSCEQNLNHDAMYWYRQDPGQGLRLIYYSQIVNDFQKGDIAEGYSVSREKKESFPLTVTSAQKNPTAFYLCASSPARQGLDYEQFFGPGTRLTVL.

V gene TRBV6-5 combines with J gene TRBJ2-7, with TRBD2 matching over 8 bases. Germline V lookup: CDR1 MNHEY, CDR2 SVGAGI. V dropped 0 bases and J dropped 4; count of bases not matched to a gene: 8. The CDR3 spans 16 residues. CDR3 sequence reads: CASSYSMSGSRYEQYF. DNA of the CDR3: TGTGCCAGCAGTTACTCGATGAGCGGGAGTAGGTACGAGCAGTACTTC.

The rearrangement links TRBV15 to TRBJ2-2; 7 nucleotides agree with TRBD1. This CDR3 spans 15 amino acids. J lost 3 bases, V lost 4 bases, and 5 bases had no gene match. CDR1 and CDR2 (germline): LNHNV, YYDKDF (reference sequence). The CDR3 region has the DNA TGTGCCACCAGCAATCAGGGGGAGCACACCGGGGAGCTGTTTTTT. It is translated as CATSNQGEHTGELFF.

This chain connects TRBV18 to TRBJ2-1; D is unresolved. Trimming cost V 3 bases and J 5 bases, with 5 bases left between them. Per germline, CDR1 KGHSH and CDR2 LQKENI. The CDR3 contains 12 residues. This CDR3 is CASSPQNNEQFF. Here the CDR3 DNA reads TGTGCCAGCTCACCGCAGAACAATGAGCAGTTCTTC. Full variable domain (outside the CDR3, taken from reference TRBV18 and TRBJ2-1): NAGVMQNPRHLVRRRGQEARLRCSPMKGHSHVYWYRQLPEEGLKFMVYLQKENIIDESGMPKERFSAEFPKEGPSILRIQQVVRGDSAAYFCASSPQNNEQFFGPGTRLTVL.

The rearrangement links TRBV5-1 to TRBJ2-5; D ambiguous. The CDR3 totals 11 residues. The V end was cut by 4 bases, the J end by 5 bases, with 6 bases between. Germline V lookup: CDR1 SGHRS, CDR2 YFSETQ. Here the CDR3 DNA reads TGCGCCAGCAGCCGAGAGGAGACCCAGTACTTC. Translation: CASSREETQYF.

V is TRBV27 and J is TRBJ2-7, with 8 bases fitting TRBD1. The CDR3 extends over 16 amino acids. The V and J ends lost 5 bases and 3 bases, in that order; junction bases with no gene match: 12. The germline CDR1 and CDR2 sequences are MNHEY and SMNVEV (reference sequence). CDR3 bases: TGTGCCAGCAGTGGAACATACAGGGGGAAAAACTACGAGCAGTACTTC. Translation: CASSGTYRGKNYEQYF.

This clone was picked up one time. The chain uses TRBV14 and TRBJ1-3, with a possible D match to TRBD1 (6 bases). This CDR3 comprises 14 residues. V lost 0 bases to trimming and J lost 8 bases, with 11 bases between them. CDR1 is SGHDN, CDR2 FVKESK, per germline. Here the CDR3 DNA reads TGTGCCAGCAGCCAAGAAGGCAGGGGTGACACCATATATTTT. This translates into CASSQEGRGDTIYF.

The chain has TRBV19 and TRBJ2-5; tentative D call: TRBD1 (5 bases). CDR1 LNHDA and CDR2 SQIVND come from the germline V gene (reference sequence). CDR3 length equals 15 residues. Between the trimmed V and J ends, which lost 4 bases and 1 base, there was a span of 13 bases. The CDR3 protein is CASSTQRQPQETQYF. The CDR3 DNA reads as TGTGCCAGTAGTACACAGAGACAGCCCCAAGAGACCCAGTACTTC.